This TCR beta chain stems from a study of blood T cell repertoires in COVID-19. Across the whole study: Acute and convalescent COVID-19 samples came from the United States, Italy and Spain. Sources were T cells, B-cell-depleted T cells, or PBMCs; the material itself was cDNA or gDNA.

Original methodology: Quantification of nucleated cells was approximated via reference gene primer amplification. Sequencing used immunoSEQ multiplex PCR; TCRdb keeps in-frame clones, though not all of them. The DNA gave D and trimming, while V, J and clone size come from that table. The sample carries over 55,000 clones, about 80% recorded once. Germline CDR1 reads LNHDA; CDR2 reads SQIVND (reference sequence). The CDR3 spans 14 residues. The V gene end was trimmed by 6 bases and the J gene end by 0 bases; junction bases not matched to a gene: 5. Sequencing was carried out using peripheral blood. The sequence was obtained from a woman of 80 years or more with acute or convalescent COVID-19. The rearrangement joins TRBV19 to TRBJ2-7, with 7 bases fitting TRBD1. The CDR3: CASRMDRSSYEQYF. As DNA, the CDR3 is TGTGCCAGTAGAATGGACAGGAGCTCCTACGAGCAGTACTTC.